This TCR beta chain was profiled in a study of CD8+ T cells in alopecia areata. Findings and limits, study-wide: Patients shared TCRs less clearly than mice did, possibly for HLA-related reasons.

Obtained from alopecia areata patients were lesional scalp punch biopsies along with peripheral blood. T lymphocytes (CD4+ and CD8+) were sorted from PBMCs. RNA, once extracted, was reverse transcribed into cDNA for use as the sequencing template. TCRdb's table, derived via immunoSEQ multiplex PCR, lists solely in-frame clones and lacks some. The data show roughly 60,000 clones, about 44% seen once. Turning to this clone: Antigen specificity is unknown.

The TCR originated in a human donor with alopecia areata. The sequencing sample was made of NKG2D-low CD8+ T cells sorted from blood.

CDR3 DNA: TGCAGCGTCGACCATTCCGGGACAGGGTACGAGCAGTACTTC. Translated: CSVDHSGTGYEQYF. V is TRBV29-1 and J is TRBJ2-7; 9 bases are shared with TRBD1. This CDR3 region has 14 residues. Germline CDR1 and CDR2: SQVTM and ANQGSEA. J gave up 4 bases and V 6 bases, and 10 bases lay outside the gene matches.